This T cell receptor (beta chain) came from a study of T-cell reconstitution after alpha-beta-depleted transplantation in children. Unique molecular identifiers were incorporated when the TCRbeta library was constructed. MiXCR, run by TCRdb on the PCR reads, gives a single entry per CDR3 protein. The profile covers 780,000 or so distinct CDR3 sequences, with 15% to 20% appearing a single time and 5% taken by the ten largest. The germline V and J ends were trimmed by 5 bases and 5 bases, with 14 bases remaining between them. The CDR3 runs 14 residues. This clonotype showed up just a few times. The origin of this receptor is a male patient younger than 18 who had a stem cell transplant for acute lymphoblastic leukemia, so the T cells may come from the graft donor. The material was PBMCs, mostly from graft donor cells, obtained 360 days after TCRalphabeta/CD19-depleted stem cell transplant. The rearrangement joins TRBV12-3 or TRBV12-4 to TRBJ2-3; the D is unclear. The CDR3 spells CASSPDPARDTQYF. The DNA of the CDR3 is TGTGCCAGCAGTCCAGACCCAGCCCGAGATACGCAGTATTTT.